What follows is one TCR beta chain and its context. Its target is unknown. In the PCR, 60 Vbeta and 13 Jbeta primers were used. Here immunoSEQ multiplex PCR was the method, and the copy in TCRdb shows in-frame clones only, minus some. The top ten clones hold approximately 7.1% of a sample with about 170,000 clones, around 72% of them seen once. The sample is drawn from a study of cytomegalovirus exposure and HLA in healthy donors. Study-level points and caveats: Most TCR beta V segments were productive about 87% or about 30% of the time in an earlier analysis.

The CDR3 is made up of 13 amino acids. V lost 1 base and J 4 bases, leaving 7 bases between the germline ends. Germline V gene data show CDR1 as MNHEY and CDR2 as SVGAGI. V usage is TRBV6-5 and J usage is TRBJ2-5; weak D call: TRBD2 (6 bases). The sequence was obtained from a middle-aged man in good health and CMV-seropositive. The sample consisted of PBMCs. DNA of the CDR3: TGTGCCAGCAGTTACTGGAGGGGAGAGACCCAGTACTTC. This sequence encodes CASSYWRGETQYF.